Following are 26 T cell receptor beta chains from one sample sequenced in a study of cytomegalovirus exposure and HLA in healthy donors. PCR involved 60 Vbeta and 13 Jbeta primers. Clones were sequenced by immunoSEQ multiplex PCR, and TCRdb holds only the in-frame ones, with some missing. This sample yields approximately 50,000 clones, of which around 80% are seen a single time; 8.1% belongs to the top ten. The sequencing sample was made of PBMCs. These receptors came from a man aged 30-40 years in good health and CMV-seropositive.

This chain joins TRBV7-8 and TRBJ1-5, with a possible D match to TRBD1 (5 bases). Germline loops: CDR1 SGHVS, CDR2 FQNEAQ. The CDR3 totals 15 residues. V lost 1 base, J lost 4 bases, and 11 bases lay in between. CDR3 residues: CASSLDVGGNQPQHF. The CDR3 bases are TGTGCCAGCAGCTTAGATGTCGGGGGGAATCAGCCCCAGCATTTT.

The V and J genes are TRBV6-6 and TRBJ2-1, with 8 bases matching TRBD2. In germline, CDR1 is MNHNY, CDR2 SVGAGI (reference sequence). J lost 5 bases, V lost 6 bases, and 9 bases had no gene match. This CDR3 spans 15 amino acids. CDR3 region: CASSQSGGAHNEQFF. CDR3 bases: TGTGCCAGCAGCCAGTCCGGGGGGGCCCACAATGAGCAGTTCTTC.

A single count supports this clone. The sample carries other DNA sequences with the same CDR3. The rearrangement uses TRBV5-1 and TRBJ1-2; a weak D match, TRBD1 (6 bases). V lost 4 bases and J 2 bases, leaving 30 bases between the germline ends. Germline V gene data show CDR1 as SGHRS and CDR2 as YFSETQ. The CDR3 runs 20 residues. In DNA, the CDR3 is TGCGCCAGCAGCCTTGGACCGTTTAGGGATTGGGGGGGACAAAACTATGGCTACACCTTC. Residues: CASSLGPFRDWGGQNYGYTF.

J is TRBJ2-3 and V is TRBV7-9; tentatively, D is TRBD2 (5 bases). Germline V gene sequence: CDR1 SEHNR, CDR2 FQNEAQ (reference sequence). With 8 bases removed from V and 7 bases from J, the gap between germline ends came to 22 bases. This CDR3 spans 15 amino acids. In DNA form, the CDR3 reads TGTGCCAGCCAAAGCGGAGGTGGTGCCTATCATACGCAGTATTTT. It specifies CASQSGGGAYHTQYF.

This clone turned up a few times. V and J are TRBV6-1 and TRBJ1-6, with a tentative D call TRBD1 (6 bases). Germline CDR1 MNHNS, CDR2 SASEGT. This CDR3 region has 16 residues. The ends were cut back, 3 bases at V and 0 bases at J, with 9 bases in the middle. The CDR3 DNA reads as TGTGCCAGCAGTGACAGGGGCGACTCCTATAATTCACCCCTCCACTTT. It specifies CASSDRGDSYNSPLHF.

The chain uses TRBV27 and TRBJ1-1; D may be TRBD1 (5 bases). Trimming shortened V by 6 bases and J by 4 bases, and 15 bases separated the two germline ends. This CDR3 has 14 amino acids. Germline loops: CDR1 MNHEY, CDR2 SMNVEV (reference sequence). For the CDR3, the DNA is TGTGCCAGCAGCACGGGGGGGTTGGCCACTGAAGCTTTCTTT. Its protein product is CASSTGGLATEAFF.

The V gene is TRBV11-2, the J gene TRBJ2-7, with 7 nucleotides matching TRBD1. V was pared by 1 base and J by 0 bases, with 3 bases of the junction left unmatched. The V gene's germline CDR1 is SGHAT and CDR2 FQNNGV. This CDR3 region has 15 residues. The CDR3 DNA follows: TGTGCCAGCAGCTTAGGACAGGGAAGCTCCTACGAGCAGTACTTC. Its protein product is CASSLGQGSSYEQYF.

J is TRBJ2-1 and V is TRBV11-3, with a possible D match to TRBD1 (6 bases). The CDR3 has 14 amino acids. V lost 1 base and J lost 8, with 12 bases in between. Germline CDR1 is SGHNT and CDR2 is YENEEA. DNA of the CDR3: TGTGCCAGCAGCTTAGGGTCCCCAGGGGATGAGCAGTTCTTC. The encoded protein is CASSLGSPGDEQFF.

The chain uses TRBV2 and TRBJ1-5; the D is unclear. Germline V lookup: CDR1 SNHLY, CDR2 FYNNEI. V was cut by 2 bases and J by 0 bases, with 8 bases left in between. The CDR3 length is 15 residues. CDR3 nucleotide sequence: TGTGCCAGCAGTGAATACTATAATAGCAATCAGCCCCAGCATTTT. As protein: CASSEYYNSNQPQHF.

This clone was detected only once. V is TRBV2 and J is TRBJ1-2; D possibly corresponds to TRBD1 (6 bases). The germline V and J ends were trimmed by 1 base and 6 bases, with 12 bases remaining between them. From germline, CDR1 is SNHLY and CDR2 FYNNEI. The CDR3 is made up of 14 amino acids. The CDR3: CASSEVRTVNGYTF. The CDR3 region has the DNA TGTGCCAGCAGTGAAGTGAGGACAGTTAATGGCTACACCTTC.

The CDR3 protein is CASSSDRGIGEQYF. CDR3 sequence (DNA): TGTGCCAGCAGCTCTGACCGGGGGATCGGCGAGCAGTACTTC. The chain uses TRBV7-6 and TRBJ2-7; D might be TRBD2 (6 bases). CDR1 is SGHVS, CDR2 FNYEAQ, per germline. The CDR3 consists of 14 residues. The V and J ends lost 4 bases and 6 bases respectively, with 16 bases between them.

The chain couples TRBV7-9 to TRBJ1-1; D unclear. Per the germline V gene, CDR1 is SEHNR and CDR2 is FQNEAQ (reference sequence). The CDR3 sequence is 14 residues long. V was cut by 6 bases and J by 3 bases, with 14 bases left in between. The CDR3 region is CASSEMERDTEAFF. The CDR3 coding sequence is TGTGCCAGCAGTGAGATGGAGAGGGACACTGAAGCTTTCTTT. The variable domain in full, with the rest retrieved from reference TRBV7-9 and TRBJ1-1, is DTGVSQNPRHKITKRGQNVTFRCDPISEHNRLYWYRQTLGQGPEFLTYFQNEAQLEKSRLLSDRFSAERPKGSFSTLEIQRTEQGDSAMYLCASSEMERDTEAFFGQGTRLTVV.

The chain couples TRBV27 to TRBJ2-7; the D gene is possibly TRBD2 (5 bases). V gave up 9 bases and J gave up 9 bases, with 18 bases separating them. The CDR3 extends over 12 amino acids. The germline V gene encodes CDR1 MNHEY and CDR2 SMNVEV (reference sequence). In DNA, the CDR3 is TGTGCCAGTACGTCCGGGAAAAATAGGCAGTACTTC. The encoded protein is CASTSGKNRQYF.

V and J are TRBV7-9 and TRBJ1-4, with D unclear. V lost 5 bases to trimming and J lost 0 bases, with 7 bases between them. The CDR3 is 14 amino acids. Germline-derived CDR1 and CDR2 are SEHNR and FQNEAQ (reference sequence). CDR3 nucleotide sequence: TGTGCCAGCAGCCCAAGCACAACTAATGAAAAACTGTTTTTT. This sequence encodes CASSPSTTNEKLFF.

This clone was seen more than once but under ten times. The chain couples TRBV27 to TRBJ1-5; 9 bases are a match to TRBD1. This CDR3 region has 15 residues. V lost 6 bases and J lost 2; bases outside the gene matches: 5. Germline loops: CDR1 MNHEY, CDR2 SMNVEV (reference sequence). CDR3 in DNA: TGTGCCAGCAGAACAGGGGGCGTCGGCAATCAGCCCCAGCATTTT. Residues: CASRTGGVGNQPQHF.

The chain employs TRBV5-1 and TRBJ2-7, with 10 nucleotides matching TRBD1. Germline V gene sequence: CDR1 SGHRS, CDR2 YFSETQ. The trim removed 2 bases at V and 3 bases at J, leaving 5 bases unmatched. The CDR3 extends over 15 amino acids. CDR3 protein: CASSLSGTGVYEQYF. CDR3 coding DNA: TGCGCCAGCAGCTTATCCGGGACAGGGGTCTACGAGCAGTACTTC.

For the CDR3, the DNA is TGTGCCATCAGTTCCCCGGGACACAGTAATTCACCCCTCCACTTT. Encoded protein: CAISSPGHSNSPLHF. V is TRBV10-3 and J is TRBJ1-6; maybe TRBD1 (6 bases). CDR1 and CDR2 from the germline V gene are ENHRY and SYGVKD. V lost 5 bases to trimming and J lost 6 bases, with 14 bases between them. The CDR3 runs 15 residues.

This clone was observed a few times. V and J are TRBV6-5 and TRBJ1-6; 8 bases align to TRBD1. V lost 2 bases, J lost 8 bases, and 2 bases stayed unmatched. There are 14 residues in the CDR3. CDR1 and CDR2 (germline): MNHEY, SVGAGI. In DNA form, the CDR3 reads TGTGCCAGCAGTTACGGACAGGGTCATTCACCCCTCCACTTT. This translates into CASSYGQGHSPLHF.

The chain recombines TRBV5-1 with TRBJ1-5; weak D call: TRBD1 (5 bases). V lost 2 bases, J lost 1 base, and 16 bases lay in between. CDR3 length equals 17 residues. Germline V gene lookup returns CDR1 SGHRS and CDR2 YFSETQ. The CDR3 DNA reads TGCGCCAGCAGCTTCGCACCAATTCAGGGAAGCAATCAGCCCCAGCATTTT. It codes for CASSFAPIQGSNQPQHF.

The rearrangement joins TRBV5-5 to TRBJ2-7; 9 bases line up with TRBD1. Germline CDR1 reads SGHKS; CDR2 reads YYEKEE (reference sequence). There are 14 residues in the CDR3. V dropped 3 bases and J dropped 6; count of bases not matched to a gene: 7. CDR3 loop: CASSYLGQGSEQYF. The CDR3 coding sequence is TGTGCCAGCAGCTATCTGGGACAGGGATCCGAGCAGTACTTC.

This clone came up once. The chain joins TRBV6-4 to TRBJ2-3; 8 nucleotides match TRBD1. Germline V lookup: CDR1 MRHNA, CDR2 SNTAGT. The CDR3 runs 15 residues. V lost 5 bases and J lost 0; bases outside the gene matches: 4. For the CDR3, the DNA is TGTGCCAGCAGTCTCGGACAGGGAAGCACAGATACGCAGTATTTT. Its translation: CASSLGQGSTDTQYF.

The rearrangement uses TRBV25-1 and TRBJ1-2, with TRBD1 matching 8 bases. CDR3 length: 13 amino acids. V was clipped by 4 bases and J by 5 bases; unmatched bases: 3. Germline loops: CDR1 MGHDK, CDR2 SYGVNS. CDR3 region: CASSVRTGYGYTF. CDR3 bases: TGTGCCAGCAGTGTGCGGACAGGGTATGGCTACACCTTC.

The chain carries TRBV27 and TRBJ1-5, with no clear D. Germline CDR1 MNHEY, CDR2 SMNVEV (reference sequence). The CDR3 covers 17 residues. Trimming cost V 5 bases and J 1 base, with 18 bases left between them. The CDR3 reads CASSLKTPGGSNQPQHF. Written as DNA, the CDR3 is TGTGCCAGCAGTCTTAAAACCCCTGGCGGCAGCAATCAGCCCCAGCATTTT.

This clone occurred a few times. The V gene is TRBV6-1, the J gene TRBJ1-3; 12 bases line up with TRBD1. The junction had 6 bases not matched to a gene; V was cut back by 7 bases and J by 5 bases. Per germline, CDR1 MNHNS and CDR2 SASEGT. CDR3 length: 15 residues. The DNA of the CDR3 is TGTGCCAGCAACGCCGGGACAGGGGGCCGAAACACCATATATTTT. Its protein is CASNAGTGGRNTIYF.

J is TRBJ1-2 and V is TRBV6-5; 12 nucleotides line up with TRBD1. CDR1 and CDR2 (germline): MNHEY, SVGAGI. The CDR3 consists of 14 residues. V trimming: 2 bases; J trimming: 7 bases; junction bases outside the gene matches: 2. CDR3 sequence (DNA): TGTGCCAGCAGTTACGGGGGACAGGGGGCTGGCTACACCTTC. Its translation: CASSYGGQGAGYTF.

The gene calls are TRBV9 and TRBJ2-2, with D possibly matching TRBD1 (6 bases). The V gene's germline CDR1 is SGDLS and CDR2 YYNGEE. Trimming left V 0 bases short and J 6 bases short, with 12 bases between. The CDR3 spans 15 residues. CDR3: CASSVGGLGAGELFF. The CDR3 DNA reads TGTGCCAGCAGCGTAGGGGGGCTGGGGGCCGGGGAGCTGTTTTTT.